This passage covers 13 T cell receptor beta chains from one sample sequenced in a study of cytomegalovirus exposure and HLA in healthy donors. PCR used 60 Vbeta primers and 13 Jbeta primers. TCRdb's table, derived via immunoSEQ multiplex PCR, lists solely in-frame clones and lacks some. The sample has fewer than 250,000 clones; about 81% are singletons. Sequences were obtained from PBMCs. The receptors stem from a man between 35 and 55 years old in good health and CMV-seropositive.

The CDR3 DNA reads TGCGCCAGCAGTGACCGGATTCTAGCGGGATCCTACAATGAGCAGTTCTTC. This encodes CASSDRILAGSYNEQFF. The genes are TRBV10-1 and TRBJ2-1; 9 bases map to TRBD2. The CDR3 is 17 residues long. Germline CDR1 is WNHNN and CDR2 is SYGVQD (reference sequence). The junction had 7 bases not matched to a gene; V was cut back by 3 bases and J by 1 base.

The rearrangement uses TRBV11-2 and TRBJ2-1; the D gene is possibly TRBD2 (6 bases). Trimming shortened V by 5 bases and J by 9 bases, and 17 bases separated the two germline ends. CDR1 and CDR2 (germline): SGHAT, FQNNGV. This CDR3 comprises 14 residues. The CDR3 nucleotides read TGTGCCAGCAGCCATCTCTCCGGGAGCCTTGAGCAGTTCTTC. This gives the protein CASSHLSGSLEQFF. Supplemented by reference TRBV11-2 and TRBJ2-1, the full variable domain reads EAGVAQSPRYKIIEKRQSVAFWCNPISGHATLYWYQQILGQGPKLLIQFQNNGVVDDSQLPKDRFSAERLKGVDSTLKIQPAKLEDSAVYLCASSHLSGSLEQFFGPGTRLTVL.

The V call is TRBV5-1, the J call TRBJ2-3; D is unresolved. The CDR3 is 13 amino acids. Germline assignment: CDR1 SGHRS and CDR2 YFSETQ. Trimming pared 2 bases from V and 4 bases from J, leaving 8 bases between. The CDR3 here is CASSFGLADTQYF. DNA of the CDR3: TGCGCCAGCAGCTTCGGTCTAGCAGATACGCAGTATTTT.

The chain couples TRBV6-5 to TRBJ2-5; 7 nucleotides match TRBD1. V dropped 6 bases and J dropped 3; count of bases not matched to a gene: 4. CDR3 size: 13 residues. CDR1 and CDR2 from the germline V gene are MNHEY and SVGAGI. The CDR3 protein is CASRSTGEETQYF. CDR3 bases: TGTGCCAGCAGAAGTACAGGGGAAGAGACCCAGTACTTC.

The rearrangement links TRBV6-5 to TRBJ2-7; 9 nucleotides align to TRBD1. The germline gives CDR1 MNHEY, CDR2 SVGAGI. CDR3 length: 15 amino acids. Germline trimming cut 2 bases from V and 3 bases from J; bases unmatched to any gene: 5. In DNA form, the CDR3 reads TGTGCCAGCAGTTACAAGGGACAGGGCAACTACGAGCAGTACTTC. It is translated as CASSYKGQGNYEQYF.

This chain links TRBV27 with TRBJ2-7, with 7 positions matching TRBD2. J was trimmed by 3 bases and V by 6 bases; bases with no gene match: 11. Looked up from germline, CDR1 is MNHEY and CDR2 is SMNVEV (reference sequence). The CDR3 length is 15 residues. The CDR3 sequence is CASRSFTGGIYEQYF. In DNA form, the CDR3 reads TGTGCCAGCAGATCGTTCACGGGAGGTATCTACGAGCAGTACTTC.

The chain combines TRBV6-5 with TRBJ1-2; perhaps TRBD1 as D (6 bases). This CDR3 spans 15 amino acids. V gave up 10 bases and J gave up 5 bases, with 23 bases separating them. CDR1 and CDR2 from the germline V gene are MNHEY and SVGAGI. CDR3 region: CATHPLGGVSYGYTF. The DNA of the CDR3 is TGTGCCACCCACCCGTTAGGGGGTGTCTCTTATGGCTACACCTTC.

V gene TRBV9 combines with J gene TRBJ2-3; TRBD2 agrees at 9 bases. Trimming removed 0 bases from V and 3 bases from J; junction bases left unmatched: 5. The CDR3 runs to 16 residues. Germline V CDR1 and CDR2: SGDLS, YYNGEE. CDR3 sequence: CASSVDGGRATDTQYF. CDR3 sequence (DNA): TGTGCCAGCAGCGTAGACGGCGGGAGGGCAACAGATACGCAGTATTTT. Using reference TRBV9 and TRBJ2-3 for the parts outside the CDR3, the full variable domain is DSGVTQTPKHLITATGQRVTLRCSPRSGDLSVYWYQQSLDQGLQFLIQYYNGEERAKGNILERFSAQQFPDLHSELNLSSLELGDSALYFCASSVDGGRATDTQYFGPGTRLTVL.

CDR3 in amino acids: CASSNRLVPEFSYNEQFF. The CDR3 DNA reads TGTGCCAGCAGCAACCGGCTAGTCCCTGAATTCTCCTACAATGAGCAGTTCTTC. The chain joins TRBV21-1 to TRBJ2-1; the table gives TRBD2 as D, unverified against the DNA. TRBV21-1 is a pseudogene. This CDR3 has 18 residues.

The CDR3 spells CASSQILAESGYEQYF. The CDR3 nucleotides are TGCGCCAGCAGCCAGATACTAGCGGAGAGCGGCTACGAGCAGTACTTC. The chain recombines TRBV4-1 with TRBJ2-7, with 8 bases matching TRBD2. This CDR3 is 16 amino acids long. CDR1 is MGHRA and CDR2 is YSYEKL in the germline V gene. The ends lost 3 bases at V and 3 bases at J; junction bases unmatched: 10.

In DNA form, the CDR3 reads TGCGCCAGCAGCCGAATCTTGACAGCCCCTGCCCCCCTTAGCACAGATACGCAGTATTTT. Amino acid sequence: CASSRILTAPAPLSTDTQYF. The genes are TRBV4-1 and TRBJ2-3, with D perhaps matching TRBD1 (5 bases). Germline V gene sequence: CDR1 MGHRA, CDR2 YSYEKL. Between the trimmed V and J ends, which lost 4 bases and 0 bases, there was a span of 26 bases. The CDR3 length is 20 residues.

This rearrangement joins TRBV19 to TRBJ2-7; 9 nucleotides match TRBD2. The V and J ends lost 3 bases and 3 bases, in that order; junction bases with no gene match: 3. Germline CDR1 reads LNHDA; CDR2 reads SQIVND (reference sequence). This CDR3 is 14 amino acids long. The CDR3 loop reads CASSMAGGNYEQYF. CDR3 DNA sequence: TGTGCCAGTAGTATGGCGGGAGGGAACTACGAGCAGTACTTC.

The genes are TRBV5-5 and TRBJ2-7; TRBD1 is a possible D gene (5 bases). The V and J ends lost 1 base and 6 bases respectively, with 11 bases between them. The CDR3 is made up of 13 amino acids. Germline loops: CDR1 SGHKS, CDR2 YYEKEE (reference sequence). CDR3 protein: CASSLLGRLEQYV. The CDR3 bases are TGTGCCAGCAGCTTGCTGGGGCGCCTCGAGCAGTACGTC.